The 9 T cell receptor beta chains in this list originate from one sample, sequenced in a study of identical twins' blood T cells. MiXCR was run by TCRdb on the 5' RACE reads, yielding one entry per CDR3 protein. The sample consists of hundreds of thousands of distinct CDR3 sequences, over 25% of them appearing once. The sequencing sample was made of PBMCs. The receptors shown here come from a woman aged 18 to 55 in good health.

At least ten counts were recorded for this clonotype. This chain joins TRBV6-6 and TRBJ1-1, with 8 positions matching TRBD1. The CDR3 consists of 14 residues. CDR1 and CDR2 (germline): MNHNY, SVGAGI (reference sequence). Trimming cost V 7 bases and J 1 base; bases outside gene matches: 5. DNA of the CDR3: TGTGCCAGCAAGAGACAGGGGTCGAACACTGAAGCTTTCTTT. The encoded protein is CASKRQGSNTEAFF.

This clonotype was seen a few times. In nucleotides, the CDR3 is TGTGCCAGCAGCAAAGAAGGCAGGCTCCCAGATACGCAGTATTTT. It codes for CASSKEGRLPDTQYF. The genes are TRBV21-1 and TRBJ2-3. TRBV21-1 is a known pseudogene. The CDR3 runs 15 residues.

This clonotype occurred many times. CDR3 protein: CASSQLAGGTDTQYF. The CDR3 coding sequence is TGTGCCAGCAGCCAACTAGCGGGGGGGACAGATACGCAGTATTTT. V gene TRBV3-1 combines with J gene TRBJ2-3, with TRBD2 matching 12 bases. The trim removed 2 bases at V and 3 bases at J, leaving 0 bases unmatched. The CDR3 has 15 residues. Germline CDR1 and CDR2: LGHDT and YNNKEL (reference sequence).

V usage is TRBV5-1 and J usage is TRBJ1-1; D remains ambiguous. Trimming took 7 bases from V and 0 from J, leaving 13 bases between them. Germline V gene sequence: CDR1 SGHRS, CDR2 YFSETQ. The CDR3 has 14 amino acids. Here the CDR3 reads CASGDRGMNTEAFF. CDR3 coding DNA: TGCGCCAGCGGGGATCGCGGGATGAACACTGAAGCTTTCTTT.

The gene calls are TRBV20-1 and TRBJ1-4; no firm D call. The CDR3 totals 15 residues. The germline V gene encodes CDR1 DFQATT and CDR2 SNEGSKA (reference sequence). V was shortened by 0 bases and J by 5 bases, with 13 bases between the two germline ends. Here the CDR3 reads CSARDRIVANEKLFF. CDR3 nucleotide sequence: TGCAGTGCTAGAGATCGGATCGTAGCCAATGAAAAACTGTTTTTT.

V is TRBV27 and J is TRBJ2-1, with 7 bases fitting TRBD2. V lost 8 bases, J lost 7 bases, and 11 bases stayed unmatched. Per germline, CDR1 MNHEY and CDR2 SMNVEV (reference sequence). The CDR3 extends over 14 amino acids. CDR3 coding DNA: TGTGCCAGCGTTTCTGCGGGAGCGGATAATGAGCAGTTCTTC. This gives the protein CASVSAGADNEQFF.

A few counts support this clonotype. The genes are TRBV20-1 and TRBJ1-5, with unresolved D. The germline V and J ends were trimmed by 0 bases and 0 bases, with 6 bases remaining between them. Germline CDR1 DFQATT, CDR2 SNEGSKA (reference sequence). The CDR3 has 14 residues. As DNA, the CDR3 is TGCAGTGCTAGAGATGTCCATAGCAATCAGCCCCAGCATTTT. This codes for CSARDVHSNQPQHF.

This clonotype has only a few counts. The V call is TRBV3-1, the J call TRBJ2-1; D not certain. The CDR3 runs to 14 residues. V was cut by 0 bases and J by 5 bases, with 8 bases left in between. Germline V gene sequence: CDR1 LGHDT, CDR2 YNNKEL (reference sequence). The CDR3 loop is CASSQDLRDNEQFF. CDR3 DNA: TGTGCCAGCAGCCAAGATCTCCGAGACAATGAGCAGTTCTTC.

On this clonotype itself: A much larger clone lies one base from this, so it may be a read error. This chain joins TRBV29-1 and TRBJ1-1; D is perhaps TRBD1 (5 bases). The V end lost 7 bases, the J end lost 3 bases, and 18 bases lay between the germline ends. Germline CDR1 and CDR2: SQVTM and ANQGSEA. There are 14 residues in the CDR3. This chain's CDR3 is CSGLKRGEDTEAFF. CDR3 in DNA: TGCAGCGGCTTGAAACGGGGGGAGGACACTGAAGCTTTCTTT. Looking up the rest from reference TRBV29-1 and TRBJ1-1 gives the full variable domain: SAVISQKPSRDICQRGTSLTIQCQVDSQVTMMFWYRQQPGQSLTLIATANQGSEATYESGFVIDKFPISRPNLTFSTLTVSNMSPEDSSIYLCSGLKRGEDTEAFFGQGTRLTVV.